The 6 T cell receptor beta chains in this list originate from one sample, sequenced in a study of cytomegalovirus exposure and HLA in healthy donors. Researchers ran the PCR with 60 Vbeta and 13 Jbeta primers. Data came from immunoSEQ multiplex PCR; TCRdb stores just in-frame clones and leaves some out. The sample lists about 160,000 clones, 75% to 85% occurring once. The specimen was PBMCs. These receptors all come from a woman aged 45-59 years in good health and CMV-seronegative.

The rearrangement links TRBV7-9 to TRBJ1-5; D gene uncertain. The CDR3 spans 15 residues. Trimming shortened V by 1 base and J by 0 bases, and 7 bases separated the two germline ends. CDR1 and CDR2 (germline): SEHNR, FQNEAQ (reference sequence). The CDR3 DNA reads as TGTGCCAGCAGCTTAGATACGAGTAGCAATCAGCCCCAGCATTTT. It translates to CASSLDTSSNQPQHF.

The chain carries TRBV6-5 and TRBJ2-2; D is unresolved. The CDR3 has 13 amino acids. Germline V gene lookup returns CDR1 MNHEY and CDR2 SVGAGI. V was trimmed by 5 bases and J by 1 base, leaving 5 bases between them. CDR3 coding DNA: TGTGCCAGCAGTCAGAAGAACACCGGGGAGCTGTTTTTT. Protein product: CASSQKNTGELFF.

This clone was observed a few times. The chain recombines TRBV11-3 with TRBJ2-1; the match to TRBD2 covers 9 bases. CDR3 length equals 13 residues. The V gene end was trimmed by 1 base and the J gene end by 8 bases; junction bases not matched to a gene: 0. The germline V gene has CDR1 SGHNT and CDR2 YENEEA. The CDR3 DNA reads as TGTGCCAGCAGCTTAGGCGGGGGGGATGAGCAGTTCTTC. It codes for CASSLGGGDEQFF.

This sequence joins TRBV18 and TRBJ2-5; 8 nucleotides agree with TRBD2. The CDR3 has 17 amino acids. Per the germline V gene, CDR1 is KGHSH and CDR2 is LQKENI. With V trimmed by 2 bases and J by 2 bases, 10 bases remained unmatched. CDR3 loop: CASSPRGGRLSQETQYF. As DNA, the CDR3 is TGTGCCAGCTCACCAAGGGGCGGGAGGTTGTCGCAAGAGACCCAGTACTTC.

V and J are TRBV9 and TRBJ1-2; 12 nucleotides agree with TRBD1. The CDR3 loop spans 17 amino acids. With 3 bases clipped from V and 5 bases from J, the junction kept 11 bases outside the gene matches. In germline, CDR1 is SGDLS, CDR2 YYNGEE. CDR3 region: CASSASGTGGADYGYTF. The CDR3 DNA sequence: TGTGCCAGCAGCGCCTCCGGGACAGGGGGCGCGGATTATGGCTACACCTTC.

The chain employs TRBV9 and TRBJ2-3, with no clear D. In germline, CDR1 is SGDLS, CDR2 YYNGEE. Trimming stripped 4 bases from V and 0 bases from J, with 12 bases between. The CDR3 totals 15 residues. DNA for the CDR3: TGTGCCAGCAGCCCCGCCGCCGGTAGCACAGATACGCAGTATTTT. This sequence encodes CASSPAAGSTDTQYF.